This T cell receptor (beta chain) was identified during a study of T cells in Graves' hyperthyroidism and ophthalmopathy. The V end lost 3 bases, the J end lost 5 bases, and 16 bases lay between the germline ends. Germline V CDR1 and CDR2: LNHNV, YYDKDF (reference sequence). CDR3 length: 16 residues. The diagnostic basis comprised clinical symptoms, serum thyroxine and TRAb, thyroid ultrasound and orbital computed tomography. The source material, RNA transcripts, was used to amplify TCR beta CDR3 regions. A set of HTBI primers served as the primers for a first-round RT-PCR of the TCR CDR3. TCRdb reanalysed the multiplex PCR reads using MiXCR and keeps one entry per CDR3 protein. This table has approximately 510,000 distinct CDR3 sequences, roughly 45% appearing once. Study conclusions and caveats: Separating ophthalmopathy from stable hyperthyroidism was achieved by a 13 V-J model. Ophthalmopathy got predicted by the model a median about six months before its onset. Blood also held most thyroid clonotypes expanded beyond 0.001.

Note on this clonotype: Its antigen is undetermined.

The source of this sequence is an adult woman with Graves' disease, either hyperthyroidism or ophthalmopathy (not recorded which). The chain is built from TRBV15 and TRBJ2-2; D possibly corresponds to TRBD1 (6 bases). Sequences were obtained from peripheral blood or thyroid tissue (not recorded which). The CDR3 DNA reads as TGTGCCACCAGCAGGTTGGGAACAGGGAGAACCGGGGAGCTGTTTTTT. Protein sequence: CATSRLGTGRTGELFF. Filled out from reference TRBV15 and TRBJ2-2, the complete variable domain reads DAMVIQNPRYQVTQFGKPVTLSCSQTLNHNVMYWYQQKSSQAPKLLFHYYDKDFNNEADTPDNFQSRRPNTSFCFLDIRSPGLGDTAMYLCATSRLGTGRTGELFFGEGSRLTVL.